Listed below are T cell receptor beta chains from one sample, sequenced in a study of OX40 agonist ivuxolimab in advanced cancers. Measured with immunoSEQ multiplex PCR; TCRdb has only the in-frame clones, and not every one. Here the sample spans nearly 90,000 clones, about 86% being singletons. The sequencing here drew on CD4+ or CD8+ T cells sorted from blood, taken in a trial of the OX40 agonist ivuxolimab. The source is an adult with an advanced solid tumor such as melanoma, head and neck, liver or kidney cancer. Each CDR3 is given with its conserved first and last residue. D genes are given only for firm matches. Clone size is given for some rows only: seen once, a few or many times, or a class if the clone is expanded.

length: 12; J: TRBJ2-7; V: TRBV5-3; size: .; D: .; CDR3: CARDPTTYEQYF; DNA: TGTGCCAGAGACCCGACTACCTACGAGCAGTACTTC
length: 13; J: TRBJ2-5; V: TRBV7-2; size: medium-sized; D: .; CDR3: CASSLSPQETQYF; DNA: TGTGCCAGCAGCTTATCACCTCAAGAGACCCAGTACTTC
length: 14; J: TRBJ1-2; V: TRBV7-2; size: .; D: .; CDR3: CASSSRSGGYGYTF; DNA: TGTGCCAGCAGCTCCCGGTCGGGGGGTTATGGCTACACCTTC
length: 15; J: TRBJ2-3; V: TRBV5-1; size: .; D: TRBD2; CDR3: CASSAGGPSTDTQYF; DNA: TGCGCCAGCAGCGCGGGGGGGCCGAGCACAGATACGCAGTATTTT
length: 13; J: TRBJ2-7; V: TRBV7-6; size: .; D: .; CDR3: CASSLGDSYEQYF; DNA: TGTGCCAGCAGCTTAGGAGACTCCTACGAGCAGTACTTC
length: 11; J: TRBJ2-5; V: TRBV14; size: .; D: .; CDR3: CASSLQETQYF; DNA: TGTGCCAGCAGCCTCCAAGAGACCCAGTACTTC
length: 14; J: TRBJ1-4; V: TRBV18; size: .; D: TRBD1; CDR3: CASSRGQLNEKLFF; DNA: TGTGCCAGCTCCAGGGGACAGCTTAATGAAAAACTGTTTTTT
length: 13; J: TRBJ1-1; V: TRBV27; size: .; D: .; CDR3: CASSSSLNTEAFF; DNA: TGTGCCAGCAGTTCCTCGTTGAACACTGAAGCTTTCTTT
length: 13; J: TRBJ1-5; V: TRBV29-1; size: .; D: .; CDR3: CSASYGDLQPQHF; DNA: TGCAGCGCCAGCTATGGGGATCTTCAGCCCCAGCATTTT
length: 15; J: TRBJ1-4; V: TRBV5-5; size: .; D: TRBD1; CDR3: CASSLAWGTDEKLFF; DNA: TGTGCCAGCAGCTTGGCTTGGGGGACAGATGAAAAACTGTTTTTT
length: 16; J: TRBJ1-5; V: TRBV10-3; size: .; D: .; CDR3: CAISERTDGSGQPQHF; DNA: TGTGCCATCAGTGAACGGACAGATGGGTCGGGTCAGCCCCAGCATTTT
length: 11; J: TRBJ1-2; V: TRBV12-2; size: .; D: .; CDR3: CASRLGTACTF; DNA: TGTGCAAGTCGCTTAGGGACGGCGTGCACCTTC
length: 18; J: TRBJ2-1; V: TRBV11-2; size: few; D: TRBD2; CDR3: CASSFRLAGGPRYNEQFF; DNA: TGTGCCAGCAGCTTTAGGCTAGCGGGGGGCCCTCGATACAATGAGCAGTTCTTC
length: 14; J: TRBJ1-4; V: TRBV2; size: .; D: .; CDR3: CASSAKRDNEKLFF; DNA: TGTGCCAGCAGTGCGAAGAGAGATAATGAAAAACTGTTTTTT
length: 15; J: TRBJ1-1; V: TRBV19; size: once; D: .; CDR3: CASSLGDPRSTEAFF; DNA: TGTGCCAGTAGTTTAGGGGACCCAAGGAGCACTGAAGCTTTCTTT
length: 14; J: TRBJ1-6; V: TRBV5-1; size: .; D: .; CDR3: CASSQQGDNSPLHF; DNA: TGCGCCAGCAGCCAACAGGGAGATAATTCACCCCTCCACTTT
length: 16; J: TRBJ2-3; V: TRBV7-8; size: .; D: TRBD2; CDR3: CASSELAGGNTDTQYF; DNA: TGTGCCAGCAGCGAACTAGCGGGGGGCAACACAGATACGCAGTATTTT
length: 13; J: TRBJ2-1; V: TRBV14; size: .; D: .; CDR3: CASSQELRRDQFF; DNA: TGTGCCAGCAGCCAAGAATTGAGAAGGGACCAGTTCTTC
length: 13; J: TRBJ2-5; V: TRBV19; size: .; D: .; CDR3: CASRQASGETQYF; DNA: TGTGCCAGCCGACAAGCGAGTGGAGAGACCCAGTACTTC
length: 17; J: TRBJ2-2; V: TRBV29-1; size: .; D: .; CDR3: CSVESGLAGTNTGELFF; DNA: TGCAGCGTTGAATCCGGTTTGGCGGGGACGAACACCGGGGAGCTGTTTTTT
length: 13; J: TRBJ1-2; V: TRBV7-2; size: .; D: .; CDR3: CASSPDRFYGYTF; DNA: TGTGCCAGCAGCCCAGACAGGTTCTATGGCTACACCTTC
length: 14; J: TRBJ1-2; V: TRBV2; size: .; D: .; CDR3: CASSERGDNYGYTF; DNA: TGTGCCAGCAGTGAACGGGGGGACAATTATGGCTACACCTTC
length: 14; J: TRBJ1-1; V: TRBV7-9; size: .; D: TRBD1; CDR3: CASSFSTGGGEAFF; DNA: TGTGCCAGCAGCTTCTCGACAGGGGGCGGTGAAGCTTTCTTT
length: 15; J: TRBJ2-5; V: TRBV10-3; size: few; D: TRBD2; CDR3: CAISLRGGRDETQYF; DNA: TGTGCCATCAGCCTTCGGGGGGGCCGTGATGAGACCCAGTACTTC
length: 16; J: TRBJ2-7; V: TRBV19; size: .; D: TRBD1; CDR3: CASSIDVNRGTYEQYF; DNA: TGTGCCAGTAGTATAGACGTGAACAGGGGGACCTACGAGCAGTACTTC
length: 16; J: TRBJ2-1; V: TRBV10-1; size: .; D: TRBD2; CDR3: CASSETSGRPPNEQFF; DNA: TGCGCCAGCAGTGAGACTAGCGGGAGGCCCCCCAATGAGCAGTTCTTC
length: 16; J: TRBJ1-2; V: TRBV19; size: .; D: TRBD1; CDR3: CASSHRRQGGDYGYTF; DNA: TGTGCCAGTAGTCACCGGCGACAGGGGGGGGACTATGGCTACACCTTC
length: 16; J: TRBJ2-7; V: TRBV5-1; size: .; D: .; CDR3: CASSWGPGGEDYEQYF; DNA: TGCGCCAGCAGCTGGGGGCCGGGGGGCGAAGACTACGAGCAGTACTTC
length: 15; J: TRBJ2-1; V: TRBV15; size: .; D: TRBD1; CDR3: CATSSRQGAYNEQFF; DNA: TGTGCCACCAGCAGTAGACAGGGGGCCTACAATGAGCAGTTCTTC
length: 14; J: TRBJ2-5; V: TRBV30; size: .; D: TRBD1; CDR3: CAWARGQWEETQYF; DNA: TGTGCCTGGGCCCGGGGACAGTGGGAGGAGACCCAGTACTTC
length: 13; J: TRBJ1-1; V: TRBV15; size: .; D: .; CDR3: CATRDGGNTEAFF; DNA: TGTGCCACCAGGGACGGGGGGAACACTGAAGCTTTCTTT
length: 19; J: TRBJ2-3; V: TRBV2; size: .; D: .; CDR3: CASSVEGTPPFPLTDTQYF; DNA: TGTGCCAGCAGTGTGGAGGGGACCCCTCCCTTTCCCCTCACAGATACGCAGTATTTT
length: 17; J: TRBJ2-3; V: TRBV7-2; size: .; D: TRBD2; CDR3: CASSRRTSGGAADTQYF; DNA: TGTGCCAGCAGCCGCAGGACTAGCGGGGGGGCGGCAGATACGCAGTATTTT
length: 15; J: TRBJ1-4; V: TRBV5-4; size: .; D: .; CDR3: CASSSQGGVGEKLFF; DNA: TGTGCCAGCAGCTCACAGGGAGGGGTTGGTGAAAAACTGTTTTTT
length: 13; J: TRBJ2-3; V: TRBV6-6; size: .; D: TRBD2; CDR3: CASSLGGSDTQYF; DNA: TGTGCCAGCAGCTTGGGGGGGTCCGATACGCAGTATTTT
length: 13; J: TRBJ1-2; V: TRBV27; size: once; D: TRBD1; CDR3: CASSRDRGYGYTF; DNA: TGTGCCAGCAGCCGGGACAGAGGCTATGGCTACACCTTC
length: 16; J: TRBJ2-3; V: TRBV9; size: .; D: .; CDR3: CASSVGGTPSTDTQYF; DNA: TGTGCCAGCAGCGTAGGCGGGACTCCCAGCACAGATACGCAGTATTTT
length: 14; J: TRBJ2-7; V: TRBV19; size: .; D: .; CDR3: CASNIGADHYEQYF; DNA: TGTGCCAGTAATATAGGGGCCGATCACTACGAGCAGTACTTC
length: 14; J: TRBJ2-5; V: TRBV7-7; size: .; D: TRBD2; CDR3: CASSLSGEKETQYF; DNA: TGTGCCAGCAGCTTAAGCGGGGAAAAAGAGACCCAGTACTTC